Sequencing of this TCR beta chain was carried out in a study of blood T cells in healthy people across ages. Overall study results and limits: Underestimates were what the diversity estimates from one million T cells were considered to be. In older individuals, TCR beta diversity per million T cells was lower, falling roughly linearly with age.

A few counts support this clonotype. Its antigen is unknown. A second PCR of about 7 to 12 cycles used a sample-barcoded 5' primer and a J-beta primer mix. Unique molecular identifiers of 12 random nucleotides labeled each cDNA. One entry per CDR3 protein results from TCRdb running MiXCR on the 5' RACE reads. Of around 580,000 distinct CDR3 sequences detected, around half appear once; the ten largest clones hold around 23%. The CDR3 runs to 20 residues. This TCR came from an elderly man in good health. The chain recombines TRBV21-1 with TRBJ2-4; the DNA was not compared with TRBD1, the D call given in the table. TRBV21-1 is recorded as a pseudogene. The specimen was blood. The DNA of the CDR3 is TGTGCCAGCAGCCCCCTGAGGGACAGGCCAGAAGAACTATCCAAAAACATTCAGTACTTC. Its translation is CASSPLRDRPEELSKNIQYF.